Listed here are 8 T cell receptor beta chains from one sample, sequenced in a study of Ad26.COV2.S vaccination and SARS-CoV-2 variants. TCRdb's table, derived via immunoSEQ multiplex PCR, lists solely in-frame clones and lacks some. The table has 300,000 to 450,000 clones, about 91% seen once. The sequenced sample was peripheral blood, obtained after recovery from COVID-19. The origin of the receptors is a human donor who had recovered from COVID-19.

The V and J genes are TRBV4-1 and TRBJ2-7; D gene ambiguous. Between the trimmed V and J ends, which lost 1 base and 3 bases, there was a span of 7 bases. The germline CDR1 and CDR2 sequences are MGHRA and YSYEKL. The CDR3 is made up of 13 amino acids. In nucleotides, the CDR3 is TGCGCCAGCAGCCAAGCAGTGAACTACGAGCAGTACTTC. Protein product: CASSQAVNYEQYF.

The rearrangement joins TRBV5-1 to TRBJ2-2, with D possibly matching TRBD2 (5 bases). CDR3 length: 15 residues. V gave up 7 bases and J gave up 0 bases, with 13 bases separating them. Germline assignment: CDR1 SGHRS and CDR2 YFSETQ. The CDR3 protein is CASEVGGTNTGELFF. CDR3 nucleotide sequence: TGCGCCAGCGAAGTCGGAGGAACGAACACCGGGGAGCTGTTTTTT.

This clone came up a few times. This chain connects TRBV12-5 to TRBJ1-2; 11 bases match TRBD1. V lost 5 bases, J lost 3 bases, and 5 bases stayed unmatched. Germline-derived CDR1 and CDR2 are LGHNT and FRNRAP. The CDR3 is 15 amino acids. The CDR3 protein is CASGPGTGGYYGYTF. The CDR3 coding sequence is TGTGCTAGTGGTCCCGGGACAGGGGGGTACTATGGCTACACCTTC.

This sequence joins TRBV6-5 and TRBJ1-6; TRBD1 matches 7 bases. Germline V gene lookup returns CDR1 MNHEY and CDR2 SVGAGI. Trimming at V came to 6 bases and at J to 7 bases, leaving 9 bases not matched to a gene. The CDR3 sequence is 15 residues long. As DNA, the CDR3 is TGTGCCAGCAGATACCCCGGGACAGAAAATTCACCCCTCCACTTT. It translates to CASRYPGTENSPLHF.

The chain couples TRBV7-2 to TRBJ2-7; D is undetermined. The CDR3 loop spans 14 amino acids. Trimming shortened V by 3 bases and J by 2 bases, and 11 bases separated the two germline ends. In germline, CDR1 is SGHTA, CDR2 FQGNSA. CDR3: CASSFFPSAYEQYF. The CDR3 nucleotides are TGTGCCAGCAGCTTTTTCCCTAGTGCCTACGAGCAGTACTTC.

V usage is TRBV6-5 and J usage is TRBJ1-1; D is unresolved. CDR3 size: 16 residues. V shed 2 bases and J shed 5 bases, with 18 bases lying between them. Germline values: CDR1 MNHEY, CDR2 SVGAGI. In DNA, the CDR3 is TGTGCCAGCAGTTACGAGGGTTACGGTCAACGGACTGAAGCTTTCTTT. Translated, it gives CASSYEGYGQRTEAFF.

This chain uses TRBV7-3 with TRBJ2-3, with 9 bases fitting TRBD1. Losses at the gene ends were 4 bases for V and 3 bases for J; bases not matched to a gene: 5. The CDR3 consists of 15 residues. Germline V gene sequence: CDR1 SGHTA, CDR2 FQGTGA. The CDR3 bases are TGTGCCAGCAGCTCCACAGGGGGCTGGACAGATACGCAGTATTTT. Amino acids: CASSSTGGWTDTQYF.

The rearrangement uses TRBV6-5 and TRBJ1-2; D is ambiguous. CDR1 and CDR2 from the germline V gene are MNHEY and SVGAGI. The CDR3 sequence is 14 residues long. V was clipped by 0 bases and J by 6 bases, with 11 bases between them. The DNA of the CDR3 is TGTGCCAGCAGTTACTCGCGGGCAGCAGATGGCTACACCTTC. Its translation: CASSYSRAADGYTF.